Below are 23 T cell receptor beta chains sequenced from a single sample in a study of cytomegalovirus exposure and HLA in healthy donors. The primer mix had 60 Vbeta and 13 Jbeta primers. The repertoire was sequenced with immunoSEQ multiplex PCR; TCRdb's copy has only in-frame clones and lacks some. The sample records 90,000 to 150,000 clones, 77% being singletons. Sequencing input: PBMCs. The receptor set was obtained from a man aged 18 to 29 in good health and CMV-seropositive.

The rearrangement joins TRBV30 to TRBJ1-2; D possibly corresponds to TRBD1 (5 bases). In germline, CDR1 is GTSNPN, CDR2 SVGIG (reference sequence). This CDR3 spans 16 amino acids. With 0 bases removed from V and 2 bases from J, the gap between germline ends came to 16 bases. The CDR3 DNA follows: TGTGCCTGGAGTGTATTCCGTTGGGGCCAGAACTATGGCTACACCTTC. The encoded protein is CAWSVFRWGQNYGYTF.

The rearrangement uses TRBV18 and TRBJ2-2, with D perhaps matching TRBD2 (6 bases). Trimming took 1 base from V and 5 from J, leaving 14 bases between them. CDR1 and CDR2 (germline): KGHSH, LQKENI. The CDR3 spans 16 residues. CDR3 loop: CASSPLVRGGTGELFF. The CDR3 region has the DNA TGTGCCAGCTCACCACTCGTTAGGGGAGGAACCGGGGAGCTGTTTTTT. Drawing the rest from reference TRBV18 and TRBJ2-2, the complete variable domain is NAGVMQNPRHLVRRRGQEARLRCSPMKGHSHVYWYRQLPEEGLKFMVYLQKENIIDESGMPKERFSAEFPKEGPSILRIQQVVRGDSAAYFCASSPLVRGGTGELFFGEGSRLTVL.

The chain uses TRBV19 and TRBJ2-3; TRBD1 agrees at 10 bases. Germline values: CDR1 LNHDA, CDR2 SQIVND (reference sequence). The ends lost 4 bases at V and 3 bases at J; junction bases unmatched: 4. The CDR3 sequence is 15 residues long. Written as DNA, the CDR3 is TGTGCCAGTAGTAGAGGGACAGGGGCGACAGATACGCAGTATTTT. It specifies CASSRGTGATDTQYF.

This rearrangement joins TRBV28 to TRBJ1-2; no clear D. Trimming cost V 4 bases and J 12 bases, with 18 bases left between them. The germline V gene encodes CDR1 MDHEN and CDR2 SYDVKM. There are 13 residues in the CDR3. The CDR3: CASSSLLGELNTF. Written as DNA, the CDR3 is TGTGCCAGCAGTTCTCTCCTGGGAGAGTTGAACACCTTC.

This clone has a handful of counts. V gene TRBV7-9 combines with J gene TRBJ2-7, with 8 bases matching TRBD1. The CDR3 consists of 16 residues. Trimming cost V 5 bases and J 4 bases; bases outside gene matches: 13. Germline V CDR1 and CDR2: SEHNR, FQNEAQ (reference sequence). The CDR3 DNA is TGTGCCAGCAGCCCGGGACCGGGGACAGGCGAGTACGAGCAGTACTTC. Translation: CASSPGPGTGEYEQYF.

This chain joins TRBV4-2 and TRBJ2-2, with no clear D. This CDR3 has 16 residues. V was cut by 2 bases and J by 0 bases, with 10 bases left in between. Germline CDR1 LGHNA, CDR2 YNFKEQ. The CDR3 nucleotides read TGTGCCAGCAGCCAACTAGACCCAACGAACACCGGGGAGCTGTTTTTT. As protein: CASSQLDPTNTGELFF.

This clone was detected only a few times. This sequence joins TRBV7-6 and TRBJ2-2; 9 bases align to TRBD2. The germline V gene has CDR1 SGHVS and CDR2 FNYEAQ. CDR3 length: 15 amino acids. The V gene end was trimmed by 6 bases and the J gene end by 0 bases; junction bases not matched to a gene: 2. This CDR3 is CASSSGGSNTGELFF. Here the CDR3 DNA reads TGTGCCAGCAGTAGCGGGGGCTCGAACACCGGGGAGCTGTTTTTT.

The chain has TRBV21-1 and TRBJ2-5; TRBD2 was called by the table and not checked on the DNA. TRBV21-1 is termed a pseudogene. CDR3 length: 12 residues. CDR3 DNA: TGTGCCAGCAGCAAAGCGTCTGAGACCCAGTACTTC. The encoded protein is CASSKASETQYF.

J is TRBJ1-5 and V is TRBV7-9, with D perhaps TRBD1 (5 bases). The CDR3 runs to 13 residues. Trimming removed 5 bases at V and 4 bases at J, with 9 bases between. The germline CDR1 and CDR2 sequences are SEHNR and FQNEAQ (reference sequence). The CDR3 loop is CASSPTVNQPQHF. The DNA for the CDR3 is TGTGCCAGCAGCCCGACAGTAAATCAGCCCCAGCATTTT.

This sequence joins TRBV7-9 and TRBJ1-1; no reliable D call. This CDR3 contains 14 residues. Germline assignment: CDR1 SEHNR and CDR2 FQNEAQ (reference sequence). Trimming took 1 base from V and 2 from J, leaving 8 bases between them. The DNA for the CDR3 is TGTGCCAGCAGCTTAGTAGTGGTTAACACTGAAGCTTTCTTT. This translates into CASSLVVVNTEAFF.

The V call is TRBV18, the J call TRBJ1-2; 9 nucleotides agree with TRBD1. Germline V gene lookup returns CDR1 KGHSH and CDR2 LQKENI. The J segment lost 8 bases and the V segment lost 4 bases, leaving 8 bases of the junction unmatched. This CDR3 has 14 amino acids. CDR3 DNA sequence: TGTGCCAGCTCACTTCGACAGGGGGAGAAGGGCTACACCTTC. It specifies CASSLRQGEKGYTF. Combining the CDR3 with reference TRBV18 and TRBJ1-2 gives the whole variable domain NAGVMQNPRHLVRRRGQEARLRCSPMKGHSHVYWYRQLPEEGLKFMVYLQKENIIDESGMPKERFSAEFPKEGPSILRIQQVVRGDSAAYFCASSLRQGEKGYTFGSGTRLTVV.

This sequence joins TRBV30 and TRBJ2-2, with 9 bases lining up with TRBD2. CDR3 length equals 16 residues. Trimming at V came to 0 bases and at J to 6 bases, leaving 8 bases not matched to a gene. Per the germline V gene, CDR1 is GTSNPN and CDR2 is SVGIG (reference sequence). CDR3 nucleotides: TGTGCCTGGAGTGTAGGGGCGGGAGGGCCTGCCGGGGAGCTGTTTTTT. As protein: CAWSVGAGGPAGELFF.

CDR3 protein: CALQTGAGGPGEQYF. The CDR3 region has the DNA TGTGCCCTTCAGACGGGTGCGGGAGGGCCGGGCGAGCAGTACTTC. V is TRBV11-2 and J is TRBJ2-7; 9 positions match TRBD2. The germline V gene has CDR1 SGHAT and CDR2 FQNNGV. The J segment lost 6 bases and the V segment lost 11 bases, leaving 17 bases of the junction unmatched. CDR3 length: 15 residues.

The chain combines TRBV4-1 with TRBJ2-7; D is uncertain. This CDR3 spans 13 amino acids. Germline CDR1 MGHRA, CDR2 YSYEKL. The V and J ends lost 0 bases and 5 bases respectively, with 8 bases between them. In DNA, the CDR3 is TGCGCCAGCAGCCAAGAACAGCCCGACGAGCAGTACTTC. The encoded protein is CASSQEQPDEQYF.

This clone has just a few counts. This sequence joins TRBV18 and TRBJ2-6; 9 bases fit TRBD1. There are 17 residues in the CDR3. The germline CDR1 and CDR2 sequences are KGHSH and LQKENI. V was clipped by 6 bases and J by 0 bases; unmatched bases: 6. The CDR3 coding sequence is TGTGCCAGCTCGTCGGACAGGGGCTACTCTGGGGCCAACGTCCTGACTTTC. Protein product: CASSSDRGYSGANVLTF.

The CDR3 loop is CAISVGGTGNSHGYTF. The CDR3, as DNA: TGTGCCATCAGTGTCGGAGGGACAGGGAATTCGCATGGCTACACCTTC. This chain joins TRBV10-3 and TRBJ1-2; 9 nucleotides line up with TRBD1. Trimming took 4 bases from V and 6 from J; bases not matched to a gene: 12. This CDR3 spans 16 amino acids. Germline assignment: CDR1 ENHRY and CDR2 SYGVKD.

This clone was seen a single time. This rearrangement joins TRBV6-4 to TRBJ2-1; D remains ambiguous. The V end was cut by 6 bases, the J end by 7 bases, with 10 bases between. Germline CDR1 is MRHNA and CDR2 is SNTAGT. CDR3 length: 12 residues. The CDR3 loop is CASRTLENEQFF. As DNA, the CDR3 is TGTGCCAGCAGGACTCTAGAAAATGAGCAGTTCTTC.

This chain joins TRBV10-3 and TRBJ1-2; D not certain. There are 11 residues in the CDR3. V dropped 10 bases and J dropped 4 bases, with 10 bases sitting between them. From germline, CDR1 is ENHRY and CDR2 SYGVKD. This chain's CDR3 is CATTGSYGYTF. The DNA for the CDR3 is TGTGCCACCACGGGGAGCTATGGCTACACCTTC.

The CDR3 coding sequence is TGTGCCAGCAGCTTAGTCCCAGGGAACACTGAAGCTTTCTTT. Translating gives CASSLVPGNTEAFF. The genes are TRBV11-2 and TRBJ1-1, with D unclear. The CDR3 loop spans 14 amino acids. Trimming took 1 base from V and 1 from J, leaving 7 bases between them. Germline CDR1 SGHAT, CDR2 FQNNGV.

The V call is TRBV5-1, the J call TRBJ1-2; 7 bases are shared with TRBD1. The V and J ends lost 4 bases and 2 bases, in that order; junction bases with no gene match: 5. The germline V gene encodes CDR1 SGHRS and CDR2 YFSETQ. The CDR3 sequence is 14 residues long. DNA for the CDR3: TGCGCCAGCAGCATTACAGGGGTAAACTATGGCTACACCTTC. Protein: CASSITGVNYGYTF.

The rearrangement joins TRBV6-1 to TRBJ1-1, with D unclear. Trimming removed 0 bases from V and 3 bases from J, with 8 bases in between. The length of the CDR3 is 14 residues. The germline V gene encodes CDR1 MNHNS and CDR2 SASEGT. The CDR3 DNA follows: TGTGCCAGCAGTGAAGCGAGTCCTTACACTGAAGCTTTCTTT. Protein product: CASSEASPYTEAFF.

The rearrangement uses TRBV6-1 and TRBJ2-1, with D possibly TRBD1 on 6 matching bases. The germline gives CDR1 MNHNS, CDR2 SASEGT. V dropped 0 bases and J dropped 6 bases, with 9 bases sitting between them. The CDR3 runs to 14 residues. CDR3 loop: CASSEAGDINEQFF. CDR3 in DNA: TGTGCCAGCAGTGAAGCAGGGGACATCAATGAGCAGTTCTTC.

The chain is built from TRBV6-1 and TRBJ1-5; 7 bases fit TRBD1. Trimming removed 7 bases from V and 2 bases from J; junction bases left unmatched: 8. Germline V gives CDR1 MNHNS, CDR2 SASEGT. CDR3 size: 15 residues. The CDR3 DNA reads TGTGCCAGCACTTGGGGGCAGGGGGGCAATCAGCCCCAGCATTTT. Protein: CASTWGQGGNQPQHF.